This entry describes one TCR beta chain. The data were obtained in a study of blood T cell repertoires in COVID-19. At the level of the study: Acute and convalescent COVID-19 specimens originated in the United States, Italy and Spain. The analysed material was cDNA or gDNA that came from T cells, B-cell-depleted T cells, or PBMCs.

Repertoires were generated with immunoSEQ multiplex PCR, while TCRdb's copy carries only in-frame clones and drops some. The table records roughly 46,000 clones, 80% to 90% of them present only once. The sequence was collected from a human donor in a cohort sampled during active COVID-19. Sequencing used peripheral blood.

This CDR3 is CASSPWTSGTMSYNEQFF. The CDR3 nucleotides read TGTGCCAGCAGTCCTTGGACTAGCGGGACTATGTCCTACAATGAGCAGTTCTTC. The J gene is TRBJ2-1, the V gene TRBV28; 12 bases line up with TRBD2. The CDR3 length is 18 residues. CDR1 is MDHEN and CDR2 is SYDVKM in the germline V gene. Trimming at V came to 5 bases and at J to 1 base, leaving 9 bases not matched to a gene. The full variable domain, in which reference TRBV28 and TRBJ2-1 provide the parts outside the CDR3, is DVKVTQSSRYLVKRTGEKVFLECVQDMDHENMFWYRQDPGLGLRLIYFSYDVKMKEKGDIPEGYSVSREKKERFSLILESASTNQTSMYLCASSPWTSGTMSYNEQFFGPGTRLTVL.